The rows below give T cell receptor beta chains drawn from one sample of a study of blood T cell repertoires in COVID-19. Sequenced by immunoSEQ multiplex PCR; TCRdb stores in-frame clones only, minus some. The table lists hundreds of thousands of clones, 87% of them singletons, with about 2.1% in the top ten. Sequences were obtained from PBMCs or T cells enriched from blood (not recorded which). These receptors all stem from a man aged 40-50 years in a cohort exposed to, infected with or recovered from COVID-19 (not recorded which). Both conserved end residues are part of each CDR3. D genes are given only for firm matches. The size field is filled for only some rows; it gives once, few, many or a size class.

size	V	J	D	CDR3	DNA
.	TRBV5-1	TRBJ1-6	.	CASSLNPGANSPLHF	TGCGCCAGCAGCTTGAATCCAGGGGCTAATTCACCCCTCCACTTT
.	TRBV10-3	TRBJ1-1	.	CAITSGGATEAFF	TGTGCCATCACCTCGGGAGGGGCCACTGAAGCTTTCTTT
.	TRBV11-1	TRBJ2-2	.	CASSLGPRLTGELFF	TGTGCCAGCAGCTTAGGGCCCAGGCTCACCGGGGAGCTGTTTTTT
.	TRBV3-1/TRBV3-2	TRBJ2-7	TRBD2	CASSRGLAGGTSYEQYF	TGTGCCAGCAGCCGGGGACTAGCGGGAGGGACTTCCTACGAGCAGTACTTC
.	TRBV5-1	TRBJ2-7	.	CASRQTVSYEQYF	TGCGCCAGCAGACAGACAGTCTCCTACGAGCAGTACTTC
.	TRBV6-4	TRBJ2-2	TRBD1	CASSDKDRYGELFF	TGTGCCAGCAGTGACAAGGACAGGTACGGGGAGCTGTTTTTT
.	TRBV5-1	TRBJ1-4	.	CASSPSQTATNEKLFF	TGCGCCAGCAGCCCAAGCCAGACAGCAACTAATGAAAAACTGTTTTTT
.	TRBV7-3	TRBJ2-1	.	CASSLTRGFNEQFF	TGTGCCAGCAGCTTAACTCGAGGGTTCAATGAGCAGTTCTTC
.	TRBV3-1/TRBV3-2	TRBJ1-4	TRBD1	CASSLADRDEKLFF	TGTGCCAGCAGCCTCGCGGACAGGGATGAAAAACTGTTTTTT
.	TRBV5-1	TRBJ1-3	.	CASSLEAGSGNTIYF	TGCGCCAGCAGCTTGGAAGCAGGCTCTGGAAACACCATATATTTT
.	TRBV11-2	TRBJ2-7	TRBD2	CASSPEAGAGYEQYF	TGTGCCAGCAGCCCCGAAGCGGGAGCGGGCTACGAGCAGTACTTC
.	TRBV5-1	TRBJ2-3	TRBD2	CASSLGLAGATDTQYF	TGCGCCAGCAGCTTGGGGCTAGCGGGAGCCACAGATACGCAGTATTTT
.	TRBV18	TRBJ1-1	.	CASSPLGGQMNTEAFF	TGTGCCAGCTCACCGTTGGGAGGGCAGATGAACACTGAAGCTTTCTTT
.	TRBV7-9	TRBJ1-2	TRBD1	CASSLAPRQGLYGYTF	TGTGCCAGCAGCTTAGCGCCACGACAGGGGCTCTATGGCTACACCTTC
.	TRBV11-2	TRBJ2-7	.	CASRTGSLSYEQYF	TGTGCCAGCAGAACAGGGAGCCTCTCCTACGAGCAGTACTTC
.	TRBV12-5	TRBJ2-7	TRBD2	CASGFGGSLYEQYF	TGTGCTAGTGGTTTCGGCGGGAGTCTATACGAGCAGTACTTC
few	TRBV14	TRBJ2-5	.	CASSPGNRVWETQYF	TGTGCCAGCAGCCCGGGTAACAGGGTCTGGGAGACCCAGTACTTC
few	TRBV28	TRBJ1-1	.	CASSSVNTEAFF	TGTGCCAGCAGTTCGGTGAACACTGAAGCTTTCTTT
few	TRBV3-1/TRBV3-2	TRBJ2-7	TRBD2	CASTPGGYEQYF	TGTGCCAGCACCCCGGGGGGCTACGAGCAGTACTTC
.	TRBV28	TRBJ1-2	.	CASSWPGLNYGYTF	TGTGCCAGCAGTTGGCCCGGACTAAACTATGGCTACACCTTC
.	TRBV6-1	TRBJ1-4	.	CASSEHRANEKLFF	TGTGCCAGCAGTGAACACAGGGCGAATGAAAAACTGTTTTTT
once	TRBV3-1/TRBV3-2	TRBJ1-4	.	CASSQDLAVPPDSNNEKLFF	TGTGCCAGCAGCCAAGATTTGGCAGTGCCCCCGGACAGTAATAATGAAAAACTGTTTTTT
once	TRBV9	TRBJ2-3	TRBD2	CASSYRGLAGADTQYF	TGTGCCAGCAGCTATCGCGGACTAGCGGGAGCAGATACGCAGTATTTT
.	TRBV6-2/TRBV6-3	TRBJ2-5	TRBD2	CASSYSILAKETQYF	TGTGCCAGCAGTTACTCGATACTAGCGAAAGAGACCCAGTACTTC
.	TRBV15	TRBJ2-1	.	CATSRGGSGSTQEQFF	TGTGCCACCAGCAGAGGCGGAAGCGGGTCTACCCAAGAGCAGTTCTTC
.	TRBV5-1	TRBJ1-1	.	CASSLESGRATEAFF	TGCGCCAGCAGCTTGGAATCAGGGAGGGCCACTGAAGCTTTCTTT
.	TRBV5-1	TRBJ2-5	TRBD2	CASHKGGLAGGPETQYF	TGCGCCAGCCACAAGGGCGGACTAGCGGGAGGGCCGGAGACCCAGTACTTC
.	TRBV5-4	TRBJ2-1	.	CASSIDRPSYNEQFF	TGTGCCAGCAGCATAGACAGGCCCTCCTACAATGAGCAGTTCTTC
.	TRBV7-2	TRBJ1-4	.	CASSLRGGNEKLFF	TGTGCCAGCAGCTTACGGGGTGGTAATGAAAAACTGTTTTTT
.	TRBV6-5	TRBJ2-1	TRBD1	CASSYNRGPRDNEQFF	TGTGCCAGCAGTTACAACAGGGGGCCCCGGGACAATGAGCAGTTCTTC
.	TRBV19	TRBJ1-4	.	CASSIEGGSNEKLFF	TGTGCCAGTAGTATAGAAGGGGGATCTAATGAAAAACTGTTTTTT
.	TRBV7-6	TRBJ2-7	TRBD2	CASSPTLPAGGSHEQYF	TGTGCCAGCAGCCCCACGCTTCCTGCGGGAGGGTCCCACGAGCAGTACTTC
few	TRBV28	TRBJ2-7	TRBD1	CASSTGQGGEQYF	TGTGCCAGCAGTACCGGACAGGGGGGCGAGCAGTACTTC
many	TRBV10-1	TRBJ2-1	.	CASSRRGSYNEQFF	TGCGCCAGCAGTAGGAGGGGCAGCTACAATGAGCAGTTCTTC
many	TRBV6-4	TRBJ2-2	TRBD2	CASSDGLATGELFF	TGTGCCAGCAGCGATGGACTAGCGACCGGGGAGCTGTTTTTT
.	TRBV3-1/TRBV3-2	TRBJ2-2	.	CASSQPRPSTGELFF	TGTGCCAGCAGCCAACCTAGGCCCAGCACCGGGGAGCTGTTTTTT
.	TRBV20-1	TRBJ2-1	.	CSASSQGGYNEQFF	TGCAGTGCTAGTTCTCAGGGGGGCTACAATGAGCAGTTCTTC
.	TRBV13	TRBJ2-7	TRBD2	CASSSRQGGGRARYEQYF	TGTGCCAGCAGCTCCCGTCAGGGCGGCGGGAGGGCACGGTACGAGCAGTACTTC
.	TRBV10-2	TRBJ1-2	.	CASSPDSYGYTF	TGCGCCAGCAGCCCCGACAGCTATGGCTACACCTTC
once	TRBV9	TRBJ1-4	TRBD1	CASSPATGVNEKLFF	TGTGCCAGCAGCCCCGCGACAGGGGTGAATGAAAAACTGTTTTTT
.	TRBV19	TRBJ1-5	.	CASSWDWQGSNQPQHF	TGTGCCAGTAGTTGGGACTGGCAGGGAAGCAATCAGCCCCAGCATTTT
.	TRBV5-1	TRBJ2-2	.	CASSLGPSGQFSGELFF	TGCGCCAGCAGCTTGGGACCCAGCGGGCAATTTAGCGGGGAGCTGTTTTTT
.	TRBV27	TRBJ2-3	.	CASSRRQTLAPDTQYF	TGTGCCAGCAGTCGGCGGCAGACTCTAGCCCCAGATACGCAGTATTTT
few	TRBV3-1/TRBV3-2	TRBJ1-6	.	CASSRENSPLHF	TGTGCCAGCAGCCGGGAGAATTCACCCCTCCACTTT
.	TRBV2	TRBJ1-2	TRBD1	CASSPRGTVDYGYTF	TGTGCCAGCAGCCCTAGAGGGACAGTCGACTATGGCTACACCTTC
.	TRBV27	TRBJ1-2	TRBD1	CASSKGTGPAYDGYTF	TGTGCCAGCAGTAAAGGGACAGGCCCTGCCTATGATGGCTACACCTTC
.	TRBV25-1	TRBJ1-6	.	CASSERGYNSPLHF	TGTGCCAGCAGTGAAAGAGGTTATAATTCACCCCTCCACTTT
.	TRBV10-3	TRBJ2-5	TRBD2	CAIRGLVEETQYF	TGTGCCATCAGGGGACTAGTTGAAGAGACCCAGTACTTC
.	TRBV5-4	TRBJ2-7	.	CASSYRDSSYEQYF	TGTGCCAGCAGCTACCGGGACTCGTCCTACGAGCAGTACTTC
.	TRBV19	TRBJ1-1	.	CASSIQHLGGGYTEAFF	TGTGCCAGTAGTATCCAACATTTGGGCGGGGGGTATACTGAAGCTTTCTTT
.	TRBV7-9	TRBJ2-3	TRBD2	CASSFELAGVPDTQYF	TGTGCCAGCAGCTTCGAACTAGCGGGAGTCCCGGATACGCAGTATTTT
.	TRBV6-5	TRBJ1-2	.	CASRSANYGYTF	TGTGCCAGCAGATCAGCTAACTATGGCTACACCTTC
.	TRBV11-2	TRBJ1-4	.	CASSRAGIEKLFF	TGTGCCAGCAGCAGGGCGGGGATTGAAAAACTGTTTTTT
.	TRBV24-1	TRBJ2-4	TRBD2	CATSDGRVQHIQYF	TGTGCCACCAGTGATGGGAGGGTCCAGCACATTCAGTACTTC
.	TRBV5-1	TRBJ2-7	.	CASSRDRPTYEQYF	TGCGCCAGCAGCCGCGACAGGCCGACCTACGAGCAGTACTTC
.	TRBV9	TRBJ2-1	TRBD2	CASRLAGGGNEQFF	TGTGCCAGCAGGCTAGCGGGAGGGGGCAATGAGCAGTTCTTC
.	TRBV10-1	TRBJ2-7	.	CASSRERAYEQYF	TGCGCCAGCAGCCGGGAAAGGGCCTACGAGCAGTACTTC